This T cell receptor beta chain emerged from a study of identical twins. Broader study findings: Monozygotic twins shared more out-of-frame TCR alpha than recombination models predicted.

TCRdb re-analysed the 5' RACE reads in MiXCR, keeping a single row per CDR3 protein. The table has approximately 300,000 distinct CDR3 sequences, roughly 10% seen once. Trimming took 0 bases from V and 8 from J, leaving 14 bases between them. Germline CDR1 and CDR2: SGHDT and YYEEEE. The CDR3 is 15 residues long. There are a few counts of this clonotype. Its antigen remains unidentified. These data were also reused for a study on yellow fever vaccine responses in identical twins.

The chain is built from TRBV5-6 and TRBJ1-4; weak D call: TRBD1 (6 bases). The sample comprised CD8+ T cells sorted from blood. The TCR was taken from a woman aged 18-29 years in good health. Written as DNA, the CDR3 is TGTGCCAGCAGCTTGGCCCCGGGGGCGTCGGAAAAACTGTTTTTT. Translating it yields CASSLAPGASEKLFF.